Here is one T cell receptor (beta chain) with its context. Its antigen remains unidentified. The data were taken from a study of T cell responses to AZD1222 COVID-19 vaccine. Study-wide results and caveats: Donors were mostly white British, more females; clonal diversity possibly underestimated.

Germline V gene lookup returns CDR1 SGHDT and CDR2 YYEEEE. The CDR3 loop spans 15 amino acids. V was cut by 4 bases and J by 7 bases, with 15 bases left in between. TCRdb keeps only in-frame clones here, not all; method: immunoSEQ multiplex PCR. The sample lists approximately 100,000 clones, 88% occurring once. Specimen: peripheral blood, collected on day 0 of AZD1222 vaccination. This chain joins TRBV5-6 and TRBJ1-6; TRBD1 might be the D (6 bases). This TCR was recovered from an adult in good health. In DNA, the CDR3 is TGTGCCAGCAGCAGGGGCCGGACAGCGAATTCACCCCTCCACTTT. Protein product: CASSRGRTANSPLHF.